The entry below describes one T cell receptor beta chain. Its antigen specificity is not known. The junction and the germline gene differ at one end; a read error may be behind it. The record originates from a study of T cell responses to AZD1222 COVID-19 vaccine (dated by TCRdb to about 2021). For the wider study: TCR sequencing covered over 230 trial participants: 200 to 220 given two doses of AZD1222 and around 26 given two doses of MenACWY control vaccine. Enrollment into the trials was organized by age into subgroups of 18-55, 56-69 and 70-plus years, and those subgroups contained approximately 160, 26 and 62 TCR-sequenced participants, respectively.

What this sample's time point label stands for: about 28 days (+/-7) after the second vaccine dose. AZD1222 recipients given second doses at about 4 weeks or at about 12 weeks were pooled, since spike-specific TCR depth and breadth were not found to differ between the two schedules. Vaccinee samples were obtained from the UK trials COV001 and COV002, which included a single-blind randomized controlled phase 2/3 trial of AZD1222 (ChAdOx1 nCoV-19) in healthy adults. Trial participant PBMC samples were collected at day 0 and day 28 after the second dose for TCRbeta chain sequencing. On the study overall, not on this receptor specifically: Because no day 14 peak-response samples were available, repertoires were characterized only after the peak T cell response. CD4 TCRs associated with the vaccine covered the entire spike protein, and the dominant responses were in regions 160-218 and 743-854. Only a handful of AZD1222 recipients were SARS-CoV-2 seropositive at baseline, limiting conclusions about previously exposed vaccinees. Nearly half of unique spike-specific TCRs reportedly recognized epitopes outside regions mutated in the B.1.351 and B.1.1.7 variants. After two AZD1222 doses, both the breadth and the depth of spike-specific TCRs were significantly higher than at day 0 and than in MenACWY recipients. Most participants were white British and females outnumbered males, and the authors suggested that clonal diversity may have been underestimated. The 56-69-year group was small, and its depth increase did not reach significance, likely because of low power.

The cysteine opens and the phenylalanine closes a CDR3 of 15 amino acids. The retained sequence is limited to the CDR3, 45 bases, with the frame set at the first base. Looking up the germline V gene yields CDR1 MNHNS and CDR2 SASEGT. The CDR3 regions of human TCRbeta chains were analyzed by immunosequencing. For the original study's pipeline: Repertoire TCRs were checked for matches against a reference library of SARS-CoV-2-specific TCRs that had been generated using the MIRA antigen-specificity platform. Breadth was defined as the fraction of unique TCRs that were SARS-CoV-2-associated. Depth was defined as the fraction of total T cells that were SARS-CoV-2-associated. Using the MIRA data, each spike-specific TCR was assigned both to the spike region to which the TCR was reactive and to a CD4 or CD8 class. Log10-transformed breadth and depth values were compared by one-way ANOVA with Sidak's multiple comparisons tests. Held by TCRdb, this immuneACCESS table contains in-frame sequences only and omits some clones. Under half of the omission traces to an unresolved V gene where checked; the cause of the rest is unknown. V, J and clone size are taken as reported in that table, and D and trimming were inferred from the DNA itself. This sample gives around 140,000 clones in total; 92% of them show up just once. The ten largest clones capture 9.3% of the sample.

This sequence originates from an adult who received the AZD1222 COVID-19 vaccine. This chain joins TRBV6-1 to TRBJ2-7, with TRBD2 identical over 9 junction bases. This sample comprised peripheral blood, obtained 28 days after the second AZD1222 dose. The CDR3 is CASSEEREASYEQYF. Here is the DNA: TGTGCCAGCAGCGAAGAGCGGGAGGCTTCTTACGAGCAGTACTTC.